At least ten counts were recorded for the clone carrying this T cell receptor (beta chain). No antigen is known for it. This entry is derived from a study of T cell repertoires in cytomegalovirus infection. About the research overall: It was the public TCR beta signatures that indicated both CMV infection and matching HLA type.

Study-wide results and caveats: The ex vivo response was dominated by HLA-C-restricted CMV-specific TCR beta clonotypes.

TCRdb fed the reads into MiXCR, producing one record per CDR3 protein. The table includes about 130,000 distinct CDR3 sequences, roughly 8.2% detected once. With 6 bases removed from V and 0 bases from J, the gap between germline ends came to 8 bases. Germline CDR1 reads LNHDA; CDR2 reads SQIVND (reference sequence). CDR3 length: 13 residues. This sequence was found in a human donor in good health (CMV status not recorded). Some clones in this sample may be carry-over from other donors' samples. This chain uses TRBV19 with TRBJ1-1, with unresolved D. Material for sequencing was PBMCs. The CDR3 DNA reads as TGTGCCAGTAGCCGGACGGTGAACACTGAAGCTTTCTTT. This gives the protein CASSRTVNTEAFF.